This T cell receptor (beta chain) was obtained from a study of T-cell memory formation after mild COVID-19 (dated by TCRdb to the early 2020s). Regarding the complete study: Most TCR sequence clusters were specific to one of the two donors. In two donors, T-cell clones that expanded and contracted after mild COVID-19 were followed by sequencing TCRalpha and TCRbeta repertoires longitudinally. Two young, previously healthy adult volunteers made up the cohort, one male and one female.

This clonotype turned up a few times. Its target antigen remains unknown. There are no base qualities to consult, and no much larger clone falls within one base. Broad study findings and their caveats: From day 15 to 85, contracting clones showed balanced CD4/CD8 phenotypes, whereas a second wave of clones that expanded from day 15 to 37 leaned towards CD4+. The detection of some responding clones in pre-infection memory suggests that pre-existing cross-reactive memory T cells joined the SARS-CoV-2 response. SARS-CoV-2 specificity was not confirmed for the second-wave clones peaking on day 37. The study included only a couple of mild cases, and larger cohorts that include severe cases with pre-infection samples were judged to be necessary. Contracting CD4+ clones were located mainly in the CM and EM memory subsets, whereas CD8+ clones were found to be enriched in EMRA.

Ficoll-Paque density gradient centrifugation was the method used to isolate PBMCs. Reading from cysteine to phenylalanine, the CDR3 counts 15 amino acids. Just CDR3 DNA is preserved here, 45 bases in frame from base 1. From the germline V gene (reference sequence), CDR1 is LNHDA and CDR2 is SQIVND. Trimmed from V: 4 bases; trimmed from J: 4 bases; junction bases lacking a gene match: 9. Instrument used: Illumina NovaSeq 6000. TCRalpha and TCRbeta cDNA libraries were built by 5'RACE with constant-segment primers, adding sample barcodes and unique molecular identifiers. RNA was extracted from every sample with Trizol reagent. Amplification of the libraries took two PCR steps, and the second step added a second sample barcode plus Illumina TruSeq adapters. Sequencing of the libraries was done on an Illumina NovaSeq, producing 2 x 150 bp paired-end reads. In the source study's methods: Reads were demultiplexed and collapsed into UMI-guided consensus sequences with migec v1.2.7. Using mixcr v2.1.11, the UMI consensuses were aligned to TRA and TRB V and J templates and assembled into clonotypes. A clonotype was counted as expanded or contracted only when both edgeR and NoisET called the clonotype significant, with the noise models trained on biological replicates. edgeR calls used a false discovery rate-adjusted p below 0.01 and a log2 fold-change threshold of 1. As an exploratory analysis of dynamics, max-normalized trajectories of the 1000 most abundant clonotypes were examined by PCA with hierarchical clustering. Separately sequenced CD4+ and CD8+ repertoires were used to assign the CD4 or CD8 phenotype of responding clones. TCRdb redid the processing of the public reads, applying fastp at Q25 and MiXCR, and retained in-frame beta chains. CDR3 protein duplicates are merged, each entry listing the most common genes and DNA. None of the V and J calls come from the authors' own analysis; TCRdb made them. Within this sample are about 440,000 distinct CDR3 sequences, with 15% to 25% of them counted one time only. The biggest ten clones account for 7.5% to 9.5% of the sample.

This receptor chain uses TRBV19 and TRBJ2-5; 7 bases in between match TRBD2. The material sequenced was PBMCs or a T cell subset sorted from them (not recorded which). This TCR derives from an adult woman who had mild COVID-19 (a few samples of this study predate the infection). The sample titles of this study are shuffled in the database, so cell type and time point are left out; the donor was told from shared clones. This receptor has the CDR3 CASSTLRGISETQYF. The nucleotides are TGTGCCAGTAGTACTCTGCGGGGGATATCAGAGACCCAGTACTTC.